This T cell receptor beta chain derives from a study of T-cell reconstitution after alpha-beta-depleted transplantation in children. General study points: Reports say that about two months after transplant, the alpha-beta T cells came out of several hundred graft clones that had expanded.

Using unique molecular identifiers, the investigators prepared the TCRbeta library. TCRdb ran MiXCR on the PCR reads and lists one entry per CDR3 protein. The profile shows more than 15,000 distinct CDR3 sequences, 9.5% to 15% of them singletons. This clonotype was seen more than once but under ten times. Its target is unknown. Germline V gene lookup returns CDR1 ENHRY and CDR2 SYGVKD. This CDR3 spans 17 amino acids. Unmatched junction bases numbered 1, after V lost 1 base and J lost 0 bases. The TCR originated in a boy younger than two who had a stem cell transplant for Wiskott-Aldrich syndrome, so the T cells may come from the graft donor. The chain joins TRBV10-3 to TRBJ2-4, with 12 bases identical to TRBD1. Here the sequenced sample was PBMCs, mostly from graft donor cells, taken 180 days after TCRalphabeta/CD19-depleted stem cell transplant. As DNA, the CDR3 is TGTGCCATCAGTGAGTGGGACAGGGGGCTAGCCAAAAACATTCAGTACTTC. This codes for CAISEWDRGLAKNIQYF.